The 13 T cell receptor beta chains below all came from one sample that was sequenced in a study of blood T cell repertoires in COVID-19 (dated by TCRdb to the early 2020s). Receptor libraries were prepared by the immunoSEQ multiplex PCR assay. TCRdb limited this immuneACCESS table to in-frame rearrangements with V and J called. A share of clones is missing; checked studies link under half to unresolved V genes, and the rest is unexplained. Recorded for this sample are approximately 350,000 clones; roughly four fifths of them occurred a single time. The ten top clones hold about 5.4% of the sample. The specimen was PBMCs or T cells enriched from blood (not recorded which). All receptors come from a woman between 50 and 59 years old who had recovered from COVID-19.

This clone occurred once. The chain recombines TRBV7-9 with TRBJ2-2, with 7 bases identical to TRBD1. This CDR3 has 18 residues. V trimming: 8 bases; J trimming: 6 bases; junction bases outside the gene matches: 21. CDR1 is SEHNR, CDR2 FQNEAQ, per germline (reference sequence). The CDR3 DNA reads TGTGCCAGCCAGGGTGATGGAATGGACAGGTTTATTTCCGGGGAGCTGTTTTTT. Its translation is CASQGDGMDRFISGELFF.

This clone was observed a few times. This chain links TRBV5-5 with TRBJ2-3; a possible D gene is TRBD1 (6 bases). This CDR3 region has 12 residues. Germline CDR1 is SGHKS and CDR2 is YYEKEE (reference sequence). V was cut by 5 bases and J by 10 bases, with 14 bases left in between. The CDR3 reads CASSGGPSPQYF. The CDR3 DNA reads TGTGCCAGCAGTGGGGGCCCCTCTCCGCAGTATTTT.

This chain connects TRBV5-1 to TRBJ2-6; TRBD1 aligns across 8 bases. The germline V gene has CDR1 SGHRS and CDR2 YFSETQ. CDR3 size: 16 residues. J gave up 0 bases and V 7 bases, and 6 bases lay outside the gene matches. The CDR3 protein is CASGQGAHSGANVLTF. Here the CDR3 DNA reads TGCGCCAGCGGCCAGGGGGCCCACTCTGGGGCCAACGTCCTGACTTTC.

The chain links TRBV18 to TRBJ2-7, with 7 positions matching TRBD1. This CDR3 contains 15 residues. V was pared by 6 bases and J by 3 bases, with 11 bases of the junction left unmatched. The germline gives CDR1 KGHSH, CDR2 LQKENI. For the CDR3, the DNA is TGTGCCAGCTCGCCTCGACAGGGAAACATCTACGAGCAGTACTTC. The encoded protein is CASSPRQGNIYEQYF.

V gene TRBV5-5 combines with J gene TRBJ1-3; D possibly corresponds to TRBD1 (5 bases). This CDR3 spans 16 amino acids. The germline V and J ends were trimmed by 2 bases and 4 bases, with 16 bases remaining between them. CDR1 SGHKS and CDR2 YYEKEE come from the germline V gene (reference sequence). The CDR3 protein is CASSLHQGVSGNTIYF. CDR3 sequence (DNA): TGTGCCAGCAGCTTACACCAGGGCGTTTCAGGAAACACCATATATTTT.

The CDR3 DNA sequence: TGTGCCATCAGTGGTACAAAGAACACTGAAGCTTTCTTT. Protein product: CAISGTKNTEAFF. The chain recombines TRBV10-3 with TRBJ1-1; D not resolved. V gave up 4 bases and J gave up 1 base, with 7 bases separating them. CDR1 is ENHRY and CDR2 is SYGVKD in the germline V gene. The CDR3 consists of 13 residues.

The chain combines TRBV7-2 with TRBJ2-1, with D maybe TRBD2 (7 bases). The germline V gene encodes CDR1 SGHTA and CDR2 FQGNSA. The germline V and J ends were trimmed by 5 bases and 8 bases, with 28 bases remaining between them. The CDR3 spans 18 residues. The CDR3 protein is CASSPEGKTWGGLYEQFF. CDR3 coding DNA: TGTGCCAGCAGCCCGGAGGGGAAAACGTGGGGGGGCCTCTATGAGCAGTTCTTC.

The J gene is TRBJ1-5, the V gene TRBV6-2 or TRBV6-3, with TRBD1 matching over 7 bases. Germline V gene sequence: CDR1 MNHEY, CDR2 SVGEGT. V was pared by 5 bases and J by 9 bases, with 10 bases of the junction left unmatched. The CDR3 has 14 amino acids. The CDR3 loop reads CASSLTGDTWPQHF. The CDR3 DNA reads TGTGCCAGCAGTCTCACAGGGGATACGTGGCCCCAGCATTTT.

This rearrangement joins TRBV5-4 to TRBJ1-2, with 7 bases fitting TRBD1. V trimming: 0 bases; J trimming: 3 bases; junction bases outside the gene matches: 8. The CDR3 length is 16 residues. Germline lookup yields CDR1 SGHNT and CDR2 YYREEE (reference sequence). The CDR3 sequence: CASSLVIRQGDYGYTF. The CDR3 DNA is TGTGCCAGCAGCTTGGTAATTCGACAGGGAGACTATGGCTACACCTTC.

A remark on this clone: Additional DNA sequences in this sample encode the identical CDR3. CDR3 nucleotides: TGTGCCATCAGTGAGGGAACAGATAGCAATCAGCCCCAGCATTTT. Its translation: CAISEGTDSNQPQHF. The chain joins TRBV10-3 to TRBJ1-5, with no clear D. CDR3 length equals 15 residues. V lost 2 bases and J lost 0, with 8 bases in between. The germline gives CDR1 ENHRY, CDR2 SYGVKD.

This sequence joins TRBV29-1 and TRBJ2-7, with a possible D match to TRBD2 (6 bases). Germline values: CDR1 SQVTM, CDR2 ANQGSEA. The CDR3 has 13 residues. V lost 7 bases to trimming and J lost 1 base, with 14 bases between them. The CDR3 sequence is CSGVGRDSYEQYF. The CDR3 coding sequence is TGCAGCGGGGTGGGGCGGGATTCCTACGAGCAGTACTTC.

This rearrangement joins TRBV7-2 to TRBJ1-5, with TRBD1 matching over 7 bases. Germline values: CDR1 SGHTA, CDR2 FQGNSA. The CDR3 has 15 residues. V shed 5 bases, J shed 2 bases, and the junction held 6 bases outside the gene matches. CDR3 residues: CASSLQGLGNQPQHF. CDR3 nucleotide sequence: TGTGCCAGCAGCCTACAGGGGTTAGGCAATCAGCCCCAGCATTTT.

The chain couples TRBV7-8 to TRBJ2-2; D not certain. The CDR3 consists of 16 residues. Trimming took 3 bases from V and 2 from J, leaving 13 bases between them. Germline CDR1 reads SGHVS; CDR2 reads FQNEAQ. CDR3 nucleotides: TGTGCCAGCAGCTTTTTTGCAGGTCCTAACACCGGGGAGCTGTTTTTT. It translates to CASSFFAGPNTGELFF.